The 25 T cell receptor beta chains given below trace back to one sample, sequenced in a study of blood T cell repertoires in COVID-19. The data were produced by immunoSEQ multiplex PCR, yet TCRdb's version contains in-frame clones alone and is incomplete. Here the sample spans tens of thousands of clones, around 90% being singletons. Material for sequencing was peripheral blood. The receptor source for this set is a human donor in a cohort sampled during active COVID-19.

The V gene is TRBV2, the J gene TRBJ2-7, with 7 nucleotides matching TRBD2. Germline values: CDR1 SNHLY, CDR2 FYNNEI. Unmatched junction bases numbered 12, after V lost 7 bases and J lost 6 bases. CDR3 length: 14 amino acids. The DNA for the CDR3 is TGTGCCAGCACCGCCTTAGCTACTAGCGTCGAGCAGTACTTC. Translated: CASTALATSVEQYF.

The rearrangement joins TRBV6-5 to TRBJ1-6, with 7 bases aligning to TRBD1. CDR1 and CDR2 from the germline V gene are MNHEY and SVGAGI. Trimming cost V 6 bases and J 6 bases; bases outside gene matches: 11. The CDR3 has 16 amino acids. In DNA, the CDR3 is TGTGCCAGCAGATACCAGACAGGGCCGAGTAATTCACCCCTCCACTTT. It yields the protein CASRYQTGPSNSPLHF.

V is TRBV5-4 and J is TRBJ2-6, with D possibly matching TRBD2 (5 bases). This CDR3 contains 17 residues. From germline, CDR1 is SGHNT and CDR2 YYREEE (reference sequence). The ends were cut back, 4 bases at V and 2 bases at J, with 16 bases in the middle. CDR3 sequence (DNA): TGTGCCAGCAGCCGGGGAGTTAGTGGTCCTGGGGCCAACGTCCTGACTTTC. Its translation: CASSRGVSGPGANVLTF. Full variable domain (outside the CDR3, taken from reference TRBV5-4 and TRBJ2-6): ETGVTQSPTHLIKTRGQQVTLRCSSQSGHNTVSWYQQALGQGPQFIFQYYREEENGRGNFPPRFSGLQFPNYSSELNVNALELDDSALYLCASSRGVSGPGANVLTFGAGSRLTVL.

The rearrangement uses TRBV11-2 and TRBJ2-1; 8 bases line up with TRBD2. V was pared by 0 bases and J by 10 bases, with 8 bases of the junction left unmatched. This CDR3 comprises 15 residues. Germline values: CDR1 SGHAT, CDR2 FQNNGV. The CDR3 loop is CASSLDPWAGGEQFF. The DNA of the CDR3 is TGTGCCAGCAGCTTAGATCCCTGGGCGGGGGGCGAGCAGTTCTTC.

The J gene is TRBJ2-7, the V gene TRBV29-1; 15 nucleotides match TRBD2. The CDR3 sequence is 17 residues long. With 4 bases clipped from V and 2 bases from J, the junction kept 9 bases outside the gene matches. Germline V gives CDR1 SQVTM, CDR2 ANQGSEA. The CDR3, as DNA: TGCAGCGTTGGAGGACTAGCGGGAGGGCCGGGTGCCTACGAGCAGTACTTC. Its protein is CSVGGLAGGPGAYEQYF.

V is TRBV5-1 and J is TRBJ1-1; the D gene is possibly TRBD1 (5 bases). The V end was cut by 5 bases, the J end by 5 bases, with 16 bases between. The CDR3 is 14 residues long. Germline V gene lookup returns CDR1 SGHRS and CDR2 YFSETQ. The CDR3 sequence is CASRFWGVETEAFF. CDR3 in DNA: TGCGCCAGCAGGTTTTGGGGGGTCGAGACTGAAGCTTTCTTT. Based on the CDR3 plus reference TRBV5-1 and TRBJ1-1, the full variable domain is KAGVTQTPRYLIKTRGQQVTLSCSPISGHRSVSWYQQTPGQGLQFLFEYFSETQRNKGNFPGRFSGRQFSNSRSEMNVSTLELGDSALYLCASRFWGVETEAFFGQGTRLTVV.

This clone was detected a few times. The V and J genes are TRBV7-2 and TRBJ1-5, with D unresolved. CDR3 length: 12 amino acids. Trimming left V 2 bases short and J 5 bases short, with 4 bases between. Germline-derived CDR1 and CDR2 are SGHTA and FQGNSA. CDR3 protein: CASSLIDQPQHF. CDR3 DNA sequence: TGTGCCAGCAGCTTAATCGATCAGCCCCAGCATTTT. Using reference TRBV7-2 and TRBJ1-5 for the parts outside the CDR3, the full variable domain is GAGVSQSPSNKVTEKGKDVELRCDPISGHTALYWYRQSLGQGLEFLIYFQGNSAPDKSGLPSDRFSAERTGGSVSTLTIQRTQQEDSAVYLCASSLIDQPQHFGDGTRLSIL.

The chain couples TRBV6-4 to TRBJ2-2; TRBD2 aligns across 10 bases. The germline CDR1 and CDR2 sequences are MRHNA and SNTAGT. J was trimmed by 4 bases and V by 8 bases; bases with no gene match: 10. This CDR3 is 16 amino acids long. DNA for the CDR3: TGTGCCAGCGCCGAACTAGCGGGGTGGGGCACCGGGGAGCTGTTTTTT. Its translation is CASAELAGWGTGELFF.

The genes are TRBV3-1 (or the pseudogene TRBV3-2) and TRBJ2-7, with 7 bases identical to TRBD2. Germline V gives CDR1 LGHDT, CDR2 YNNKEL (reference sequence). With 1 base clipped from V and 7 bases from J, the junction kept 13 bases outside the gene matches. This CDR3 region has 16 residues. CDR3 region: CASSQASRGVYSEQYF. The CDR3 DNA sequence: TGTGCCAGCAGCCAAGCGAGCCGGGGGGTGTACTCGGAGCAGTACTTC.

V usage is TRBV6-1 and J usage is TRBJ2-5; 8 nucleotides line up with TRBD2. CDR1 MNHNS and CDR2 SASEGT come from the germline V gene. The V and J ends lost 0 bases and 4 bases, in that order; junction bases with no gene match: 10. The CDR3 is 17 residues long. Written as DNA, the CDR3 is TGTGCCAGCAGTGAAGCGGGAGCGGGGGCGATGAGAGAGACCCAGTACTTC. Its translation: CASSEAGAGAMRETQYF.

This clone occurred a few times. V usage is TRBV7-3 and J usage is TRBJ2-2; 8 bases match TRBD2. This CDR3 has 15 amino acids. Germline trimming cut 5 bases from V and 1 base from J; bases unmatched to any gene: 3. From germline, CDR1 is SGHTA and CDR2 FQGTGA. As DNA, the CDR3 is TGTGCCAGCAGCCCCCGGGGGGGGAACACCGGGGAGCTGTTTTTT. Translating gives CASSPRGGNTGELFF.

The J gene is TRBJ2-3, the V gene TRBV27; D perhaps matches TRBD1 (6 bases). Trimming removed 5 bases from V and 5 bases from J, with 14 bases in between. CDR1 and CDR2 from the germline V gene are MNHEY and SMNVEV (reference sequence). This CDR3 contains 14 residues. The DNA for the CDR3 is TGTGCCAGCAGTCTAACAGGGTTTCTAGATACGCAGTATTTT. The encoded protein is CASSLTGFLDTQYF.

This chain links TRBV11-2 with TRBJ1-2; 9 bases line up with TRBD1. CDR1 is SGHAT and CDR2 is FQNNGV in the germline V gene. Trimming took 5 bases from V and 8 from J; bases not matched to a gene: 9. The CDR3 has 14 amino acids. This CDR3 reads CASSRDRARGGYTF. DNA for the CDR3: TGTGCCAGCAGCCGGGACAGGGCTCGTGGAGGCTACACCTTC.

This clone was found a few times. The rearrangement uses TRBV5-6 and TRBJ2-2; D is ambiguous. The CDR3 is 17 residues long. Between the trimmed V and J ends, which lost 1 base and 1 base, there was a span of 14 bases. The germline CDR1 and CDR2 sequences are SGHDT and YYEEEE. This chain's CDR3 is CASSLLFMAMNTGELFF. DNA for the CDR3: TGTGCCAGCAGCTTGCTGTTCATGGCAATGAACACCGGGGAGCTGTTTTTT.

The chain links TRBV7-8 to TRBJ2-3, with 10 bases identical to TRBD2. This CDR3 is built from 16 residues. The ends lost 5 bases at V and 1 base at J; junction bases unmatched: 6. Germline V gene sequence: CDR1 SGHVS, CDR2 FQNEAQ. CDR3 in DNA: TGTGCCAGCAGCCTCCGACTAGCGGGCCGCACAGATACGCAGTATTTT. Translation: CASSLRLAGRTDTQYF.

The CDR3 nucleotides are TGTGCCAGCAGCCAGGCCCGGGGTTTGGGCACTGAAGCTTTCTTT. Translation gives CASSQARGLGTEAFF. The chain employs TRBV4-2 and TRBJ1-1, with D unresolved. Germline V lookup: CDR1 LGHNA, CDR2 YNFKEQ. This CDR3 is 15 amino acids long. V lost 3 bases and J lost 4, with 15 bases in between.

This clone was seen a single time. The chain carries TRBV3-1 (or the pseudogene TRBV3-2) and TRBJ2-2; TRBD1 matches at 8 bases. V lost 4 bases to trimming and J lost 2 bases; unmatched junction nucleotides: 3. The CDR3 runs 15 residues. The germline CDR1 and CDR2 sequences are LGHDT and YNNKEL (reference sequence). Here the CDR3 DNA reads TGTGCCAGCAGCCTCCAGGGGGCAAACACCGGGGAGCTGTTTTTT. Translation: CASSLQGANTGELFF.

In this sample, this clone turned up many times. This sequence joins TRBV7-9 and TRBJ2-6; 10 nucleotides align to TRBD1. CDR1 is SEHNR and CDR2 is FQNEAQ in the germline V gene (reference sequence). V dropped 5 bases and J dropped 4; count of bases not matched to a gene: 11. CDR3 length equals 18 residues. This CDR3 is CASSQGGQGVLGANVLTF. In nucleotides, the CDR3 is TGTGCCAGCAGCCAAGGCGGACAGGGGGTATTGGGGGCCAACGTCCTGACTTTC.

This sequence joins TRBV19 and TRBJ2-2, with D perhaps matching TRBD1 (6 bases). CDR3 length: 15 residues. CDR1 and CDR2 (germline): LNHDA, SQIVND (reference sequence). V was cut by 4 bases and J by 6 bases, with 15 bases left in between. The CDR3 coding sequence is TGTGCCAGTAGTAATAGACAGGTTGAGGCCGGGGAGCTGTTTTTT. It codes for CASSNRQVEAGELFF.

This chain connects TRBV29-1 to TRBJ1-2; 7 bases fit TRBD1. The ends lost 5 bases at V and 5 bases at J; junction bases unmatched: 17. The V gene's germline CDR1 is SQVTM and CDR2 ANQGSEA. This CDR3 has 16 amino acids. In DNA, the CDR3 is TGCAGCGTTAGACTCGACAGGGATGACGTTAAATATGGCTACACCTTC. Translation gives CSVRLDRDDVKYGYTF.

The genes are TRBV24-1 and TRBJ1-3, with 9 bases matching TRBD1. The CDR3 runs to 17 residues. In germline, CDR1 is KGHDR, CDR2 SFDVKD. Trimming at V came to 3 bases and at J to 0 bases, leaving 5 bases not matched to a gene. The CDR3 nucleotides are TGTGCCACCAGTGATCGCGGACAGGGGACCTCTGGAAACACCATATATTTT. It translates to CATSDRGQGTSGNTIYF.

The genes are TRBV16 and TRBJ2-3; the D is unclear. This CDR3 comprises 17 residues. Trimming took off 1 base at V and 4 bases at J, with 18 bases between the two ends. Germline-derived CDR1 and CDR2 are KGHSY and FQNENV. The CDR3 sequence: CASSQLWAPQAADTQYF. DNA of the CDR3: TGTGCCAGCAGCCAATTATGGGCACCCCAAGCCGCAGATACGCAGTATTTT.

The chain couples TRBV9 to TRBJ2-3; 9 bases match TRBD1. The V gene end was trimmed by 3 bases and the J gene end by 1 base; junction bases not matched to a gene: 6. Germline V gene lookup returns CDR1 SGDLS and CDR2 YYNGEE. This CDR3 comprises 16 residues. The CDR3 DNA sequence: TGTGCCAGCAGCGGGACTGGACAGGGGCGCACAGATACGCAGTATTTT. Amino acids: CASSGTGQGRTDTQYF. The variable domain in full, completed from reference TRBV9 and TRBJ2-3, reads DSGVTQTPKHLITATGQRVTLRCSPRSGDLSVYWYQQSLDQGLQFLIQYYNGEERAKGNILERFSAQQFPDLHSELNLSSLELGDSALYFCASSGTGQGRTDTQYFGPGTRLTVL.

The rearrangement links TRBV12-3 or TRBV12-4 to TRBJ2-5; maybe TRBD2 (6 bases). Between the trimmed V and J ends, which lost 8 bases and 7 bases, there was a span of 11 bases. CDR3 length equals 11 residues. The CDR3 region is CASQQGGTQYF. Written as DNA, the CDR3 is TGTGCCAGCCAGCAGGGAGGGACCCAGTACTTC.

The V and J genes are TRBV3-1 (or the pseudogene TRBV3-2) and TRBJ2-3; no definite D call. Germline V gene data show CDR1 as LGHDT and CDR2 as YNNKEL (reference sequence). Between the trimmed V and J ends, which lost 4 bases and 2 bases, there was a span of 7 bases. This CDR3 has 13 amino acids. The CDR3 DNA sequence: TGTGCCAGCAGCCTTCAGAACACAGATACGCAGTATTTT. Translating it yields CASSLQNTDTQYF.